One and the same sample provided the 25 T cell receptor beta chains below, sequenced in a study of cytomegalovirus exposure and HLA in healthy donors. PCR primers comprised 60 Vbeta and 13 Jbeta primers. Measured with immunoSEQ multiplex PCR; TCRdb has only the in-frame clones, and not every one. The sample carries around 160,000 clones, roughly 78% recorded once. Material: PBMCs. These receptors originate from a man in his forties in good health and CMV-seropositive.

This clone was picked up one time. This chain joins TRBV5-1 and TRBJ1-2, with 9 bases matching TRBD1. V lost 4 bases to trimming and J lost 6 bases; unmatched junction nucleotides: 13. The CDR3 contains 16 residues. Germline V gene lookup returns CDR1 SGHRS and CDR2 YFSETQ. In DNA, the CDR3 is TGCGCCAGCAGCCCGGGACAGGGTGGGGCAAGGGATGGCTACACCTTC. It codes for CASSPGQGGARDGYTF.

The chain couples TRBV6-5 to TRBJ2-2; possible D gene TRBD2, 6 bases. With 5 bases removed from V and 1 base from J, the gap between germline ends came to 8 bases. The germline CDR1 and CDR2 sequences are MNHEY and SVGAGI. This CDR3 has 14 amino acids. In DNA form, the CDR3 reads TGTGCCAGCAGTCGACTAGTGAACACCGGGGAGCTGTTTTTT. Protein: CASSRLVNTGELFF.

This sequence joins TRBV2 and TRBJ2-1, with D maybe TRBD2 (6 bases). This CDR3 is 13 amino acids long. Germline CDR1 and CDR2: SNHLY and FYNNEI. V shed 5 bases and J shed 6 bases, with 11 bases lying between them. This chain's CDR3 is CASSWEAANEQFF. CDR3 sequence (DNA): TGTGCCAGCAGTTGGGAGGCCGCCAATGAGCAGTTCTTC. The variable domain in full, completed from reference TRBV2 and TRBJ2-1, reads EPEVTQTPSHQVTQMGQEVILRCVPISNHLYFYWYRQILGQKVEFLVSFYNNEISEKSEIFDDQFSVERPDGSNFTLKIRSTKLEDSAMYFCASSWEAANEQFFGPGTRLTVL.

The chain combines TRBV7-3 with TRBJ2-3; no clear D gene. The CDR3 extends over 14 amino acids. Germline V gene sequence: CDR1 SGHTA, CDR2 FQGTGA. V shed 1 base and J shed 2 bases, with 7 bases lying between them. The CDR3 DNA follows: TGTGCCAGCAGCTTAAGCGGATACACAGATACGCAGTATTTT. Protein product: CASSLSGYTDTQYF.

V gene TRBV19 combines with J gene TRBJ1-4, with a tentative D call TRBD1 (5 bases). V gave up 3 bases and J gave up 7 bases, with 15 bases separating them. Germline loops: CDR1 LNHDA, CDR2 SQIVND (reference sequence). This CDR3 spans 15 amino acids. The DNA of the CDR3 is TGTGCCAGTAGTATTTCTTCCGGGGGACGTGAAAAACTGTTTTTT. Its protein product is CASSISSGGREKLFF.

As regards this clone: The junction and the germline gene differ at one end; a read error may be behind it. J is TRBJ2-2 and V is TRBV7-3; a possible D gene is TRBD2 (5 bases). CDR1 SGHTA and CDR2 FQGTGA come from the germline V gene. The CDR3 runs to 15 residues. The CDR3 sequence is CASSREGDITEELFF. The CDR3 DNA is TGTGCCAGCAGCCGAGAGGGTGACATTACCGAGGAGCTGTTTTTT.

The chain couples TRBV29-1 to TRBJ1-5; D is uncertain. Looked up from germline, CDR1 is SQVTM and CDR2 is ANQGSEA. V was trimmed by 7 bases and J by 0 bases, leaving 10 bases between them. The CDR3 extends over 13 amino acids. CDR3 nucleotides: TGCAGCGCCACCGGGAGTAGCAATCAGCCCCAGCATTTT. Its protein is CSATGSSNQPQHF.

CDR3 sequence (DNA): TGCGCCAGCAGCATTGGACAGGGAGAGACCCAGTACTTC. Its translation is CASSIGQGETQYF. The genes are TRBV5-1 and TRBJ2-5; 8 nucleotides agree with TRBD1. The CDR3 contains 13 residues. Germline trimming cut 4 bases from V and 4 bases from J; bases unmatched to any gene: 3. The germline gives CDR1 SGHRS, CDR2 YFSETQ. Together with reference TRBV5-1 and TRBJ2-5, the CDR3 gives the full variable domain: KAGVTQTPRYLIKTRGQQVTLSCSPISGHRSVSWYQQTPGQGLQFLFEYFSETQRNKGNFPGRFSGRQFSNSRSEMNVSTLELGDSALYLCASSIGQGETQYFGPGTRLLVL.

The chain joins TRBV6-1 to TRBJ1-5, with a possible D match to TRBD1 (6 bases). Germline V gives CDR1 MNHNS, CDR2 SASEGT. This CDR3 is 17 amino acids long. The germline V and J ends were trimmed by 4 bases and 2 bases, with 18 bases remaining between them. The CDR3 DNA reads as TGTGCCAGCAGTGGGCTAAGCGTGGCAGGGGGCAATCAGCCCCAGCATTTT. Amino acids: CASSGLSVAGGNQPQHF.

The chain links TRBV25-1 to TRBJ1-2; D is unresolved. The V gene's germline CDR1 is MGHDK and CDR2 SYGVNS. Deletions cut 6 bases from V and 2 bases from J, with 10 bases between. The length of the CDR3 is 13 residues. The chain's CDR3 is CASSQTENYGYTF. CDR3 sequence (DNA): TGTGCCAGCAGCCAAACTGAGAACTATGGCTACACCTTC.

The V gene is TRBV4-1, the J gene TRBJ2-7; possibly TRBD1 for D (6 bases). This CDR3 has 17 amino acids. Germline CDR1 and CDR2: MGHRA and YSYEKL. With 1 base removed from V and 4 bases from J, the gap between germline ends came to 20 bases. In DNA form, the CDR3 reads TGCGCCAGCAGCCAAGCGGTGTCTGGGGGCCATCTATACGAGCAGTACTTC. Translated: CASSQAVSGGHLYEQYF.

With regard to this clone: Other DNA variants within this sample encode the same CDR3. V and J are TRBV5-1 and TRBJ2-3; D is possibly TRBD2 (5 bases). The CDR3 sequence is 18 residues long. The germline V and J ends were trimmed by 4 bases and 0 bases, with 21 bases remaining between them. CDR1 and CDR2 (germline): SGHRS, YFSETQ. The CDR3: CASSVEVISVPSTDTQYF. The CDR3 bases are TGCGCCAGCAGCGTGGAGGTGATTAGCGTACCTAGCACAGATACGCAGTATTTT.

The rearrangement joins TRBV7-2 to TRBJ1-5; 7 bases align to TRBD1. Germline V lookup: CDR1 SGHTA, CDR2 FQGNSA. There are 14 residues in the CDR3. With V trimmed by 1 base and J by 6 bases, 3 bases remained unmatched. CDR3 in DNA: TGTGCCAGCAGCTTAGGACGACAGGGTCAGCCCCAGCATTTT. Amino acid sequence: CASSLGRQGQPQHF.

The chain carries TRBV6-5 and TRBJ1-4; D remains unclear. Germline V gene lookup returns CDR1 MNHEY and CDR2 SVGAGI. With 5 bases removed from V and 5 bases from J, the gap between germline ends came to 9 bases. This CDR3 contains 13 residues. Here the CDR3 reads CASSERENEKLFF. The CDR3 nucleotides read TGTGCCAGCAGTGAAAGGGAGAATGAAAAACTGTTTTTT.

The CDR3 reads CASRQQASSGANVLTF. The CDR3 nucleotides read TGCGCCAGCAGGCAACAGGCGAGCTCTGGGGCCAACGTCCTGACTTTC. The V and J genes are TRBV5-1 and TRBJ2-6; D possibly corresponds to TRBD1 (5 bases). Germline CDR1 reads SGHRS; CDR2 reads YFSETQ. This CDR3 spans 16 amino acids. The V gene lost 5 bases and the J gene lost 0 bases, with 12 bases spanning the gap.

The genes are TRBV7-2 and TRBJ2-7; 8 nucleotides align to TRBD1. The CDR3 is 13 residues long. Germline CDR1 SGHTA, CDR2 FQGNSA. V trimming: 1 base; J trimming: 6 bases; junction bases outside the gene matches: 2. The DNA of the CDR3 is TGTGCCAGCAGCTTAGACAGGGGGTCCGAGCAGTACTTC. Its translation: CASSLDRGSEQYF.

CDR3 in amino acids: CASSTVNTEAFF. The DNA for the CDR3 is TGTGCCAGCAGTACAGTCAACACTGAAGCTTTCTTT. This chain connects TRBV6-5 to TRBJ1-1; D not resolved. V was pared by 5 bases and J by 2 bases, with 6 bases between. Germline lookup yields CDR1 MNHEY and CDR2 SVGAGI. The CDR3 runs to 12 residues.

V and J are TRBV27 and TRBJ1-1; 10 bases are shared with TRBD1. Trimming took 3 bases from V and 4 from J; bases not matched to a gene: 5. Germline lookup yields CDR1 MNHEY and CDR2 SMNVEV (reference sequence). The CDR3 is 15 amino acids. The CDR3 loop reads CASSLTGGAGTEAFF. In DNA form, the CDR3 reads TGTGCCAGCAGTTTGACAGGGGGCGCGGGCACTGAAGCTTTCTTT.

This chain connects TRBV18 to TRBJ1-5; weak D call: TRBD1 (5 bases). Germline values: CDR1 KGHSH, CDR2 LQKENI. The CDR3 consists of 15 residues. With 6 bases removed from V and 2 bases from J, the gap between germline ends came to 14 bases. The CDR3 is CASSPTGTGNQPQHF. CDR3 DNA sequence: TGTGCCAGCTCCCCAACCGGGACTGGCAATCAGCCCCAGCATTTT.

Comment on this clone: One end of the junction does not line up with germline, which may come from a read error. This chain connects TRBV7-9 to TRBJ2-5, with 8 bases aligning to TRBD1. In germline, CDR1 is SEHNR, CDR2 FQNEAQ (reference sequence). The CDR3 totals 13 residues. The CDR3 is CSSSDRGEETQYF. CDR3 DNA sequence: TGTTCCAGCTCCGACAGGGGAGAAGAGACCCAGTACTTC.

The chain recombines TRBV5-6 with TRBJ2-2; 10 bases line up with TRBD2. There are 16 residues in the CDR3. Germline loops: CDR1 SGHDT, CDR2 YYEEEE. J was trimmed by 2 bases and V by 1 base; bases with no gene match: 2. In DNA form, the CDR3 reads TGTGCCAGCAGCTTGTGGACTAGCGGAAACACCGGGGAGCTGTTTTTT. Translating it yields CASSLWTSGNTGELFF.

The chain has TRBV30 and TRBJ2-1; TRBD2 matches at 8 bases. The V and J ends lost 0 bases and 0 bases, in that order; junction bases with no gene match: 7. Germline V gene sequence: CDR1 GTSNPN, CDR2 SVGIG (reference sequence). This CDR3 is built from 17 residues. The CDR3 DNA follows: TGTGCCTGGAGTGTCGGCGGGAGGCCGAGCTCCTACAATGAGCAGTTCTTC. The encoded protein is CAWSVGGRPSSYNEQFF.

The CDR3 region has the DNA TGCGCCAGCAGCTTTCCCGGAACTAGCGGGAGCACAGATACGCAGTATTTT. Protein sequence: CASSFPGTSGSTDTQYF. This chain uses TRBV5-1 with TRBJ2-3; 9 nucleotides align to TRBD2. The CDR3 has 17 residues. The germline gives CDR1 SGHRS, CDR2 YFSETQ. J lost 0 bases, V lost 2 bases, and 7 bases had no gene match.

This clone was counted once. The chain uses TRBV7-7 and TRBJ2-2; tentatively, D is TRBD2 (5 bases). Trimming removed 5 bases from V and 2 bases from J, with 12 bases in between. CDR1 is SSHAT, CDR2 FNYEAQ, per germline (reference sequence). This CDR3 has 15 residues. For the CDR3, the DNA is TGTGCCAGCAGCCCTAGCCGGGCCAACACCGGGGAGCTGTTTTTT. It encodes CASSPSRANTGELFF.

The gene calls are TRBV6-4 and TRBJ2-3; TRBD2 aligns across 8 bases. The V gene's germline CDR1 is MRHNA and CDR2 SNTAGT. V dropped 10 bases and J dropped 0; count of bases not matched to a gene: 6. The CDR3 length is 14 residues. As DNA, the CDR3 is TGTGCCACTACCACTAGCGGAAGCACAGATACGCAGTATTTT. Protein: CATTTSGSTDTQYF.